The clone carrying this T cell receptor beta chain showed up just a few times. The data belong to a study of beta chain features in type 1 diabetes. What was sequenced were expressed TCRB transcripts, since all of the isolated RNA had been reverse transcribed. Clones were read by immunoSEQ multiplex PCR, and TCRdb kept only the in-frame ones, dropping some. The table lists roughly 370,000 clones, approximately 13% of them singletons. This CDR3 is built from 14 residues. Looked up from germline, CDR1 is SQVTM and CDR2 is ANQGSEA. With 3 bases clipped from V and 7 bases from J, the junction kept 8 bases outside the gene matches.

This sequence was found in a man younger than 45 in good health. Sequencing was carried out using naive CD4+ T cells from blood. The chain combines TRBV29-1 with TRBJ2-1; 8 bases map to TRBD2. The CDR3: CSVDYGRVANEQFF. DNA for the CDR3: TGCAGCGTTGATTACGGGAGGGTTGCTAATGAGCAGTTCTTC.